These 9 T cell receptor beta chains were sequenced from one sample in a study of cytomegalovirus exposure and HLA in healthy donors (dated by TCRdb to about 2017). Libraries were built with the immunoSEQ multiplex PCR assay. For the multiplex PCR, a mixture combining 60 forward primers for TCR Vbeta segments and 13 reverse primers for TCR Jbeta segments was used. TCRdb obtained this table from immuneACCESS and retained in-frame rearrangements with V and J assigned. These tables miss some clones; where compared with another copy, unresolved V genes account for less than half of the shortfall, and the remainder is unexplained. The sample has tens of thousands of clones on record. 2.5% to 3% of the sample lies in the top ten. Material for sequencing was PBMCs. These receptors were taken from a man between 40 and 49 years old in good health and CMV-seronegative.

Of note for this clone: At the DNA level, this CDR3 is encoded by other sequences in the same sample as well. J is TRBJ2-3 and V is TRBV5-1; maybe TRBD2 (7 bases). Germline CDR1 reads SGHRS; CDR2 reads YFSETQ. V was pared by 2 bases and J by 3 bases, with 13 bases between. The CDR3 consists of 15 residues. The DNA of the CDR3 is TGCGCCAGCAGCTTAGAGGGGGGGAGGACAGATACGCAGTATTTT. It is translated as CASSLEGGRTDTQYF.

The chain is built from TRBV18 and TRBJ2-3; 11 bases fit TRBD2. This CDR3 spans 18 amino acids. Germline V CDR1 and CDR2: KGHSH, LQKENI. The junction had 9 bases not matched to a gene; V was cut back by 2 bases and J by 2 bases. The CDR3 here is CASSPALSSGGFTDTQYF. Here the CDR3 DNA reads TGTGCCAGCTCACCAGCCCTCTCTAGCGGGGGGTTCACAGATACGCAGTATTTT.

The chain combines TRBV29-1 with TRBJ1-2; 7 bases are shared with TRBD1. Germline V gives CDR1 SQVTM, CDR2 ANQGSEA. The CDR3 has 15 residues. V was clipped by 1 base and J by 4 bases; unmatched bases: 9. CDR3: CSVEVVRQGTYGYTF. CDR3 bases: TGCAGCGTTGAAGTGGTCAGACAGGGTACCTATGGCTACACCTTC.

CDR3 nucleotide sequence: TGTGCCAGCAGTGAAGCGCTCGGGGGGGGGAATGAAAAACTGTTTTTT. Its protein is CASSEALGGGNEKLFF. The rearrangement uses TRBV6-1 and TRBJ1-4; D might be TRBD1 (5 bases). This CDR3 has 16 amino acids. Germline CDR1 reads MNHNS; CDR2 reads SASEGT. Between the trimmed V and J ends, which lost 0 bases and 5 bases, there was a span of 13 bases.

The chain is built from TRBV30 and TRBJ2-1; 7 positions agree with TRBD2. Looked up from germline, CDR1 is GTSNPN and CDR2 is SVGIG (reference sequence). Trimming removed 7 bases from V and 4 bases from J; junction bases left unmatched: 4. This CDR3 has 12 residues. The CDR3 protein is CASGLRYNEQFF. As DNA, the CDR3 is TGTGCCTCGGGACTACGGTACAATGAGCAGTTCTTC.

The genes are TRBV7-9 and TRBJ2-5; TRBD1 matches 7 bases. TRBJ2-7 explains the end of the DNA better; the J call may be wrong. Germline V lookup: CDR1 SEHNR, CDR2 FQNEAQ (reference sequence). The CDR3 has 13 amino acids. For the CDR3, the DNA is TGTGCCAGCAGCCTGACAGGGACCTACGAGCAGTACTTC. Amino acid sequence: CASSLTGTYEQYF.

The chain couples TRBV6-5 to TRBJ2-7; a weak D match, TRBD1 (5 bases). CDR1 and CDR2 (germline): MNHEY, SVGAGI. This CDR3 has 13 amino acids. Trimming stripped 7 bases from V and 2 bases from J, with 12 bases between. The CDR3 nucleotides are TGTGCCAGCACCCGGCAGGGAACCTACGAGCAGTACTTC. Protein: CASTRQGTYEQYF.

This CDR3 is CASSFQGGANTEAFF. CDR3 DNA: TGCGCCAGCAGTTTCCAAGGGGGCGCAAACACTGAAGCTTTCTTT. The chain has TRBV5-1 and TRBJ1-1, with TRBD1 matching 7 bases. Germline CDR1 is SGHRS and CDR2 is YFSETQ. V was pared by 5 bases and J by 2 bases, with 9 bases of the junction left unmatched. The CDR3 loop spans 15 amino acids.

V usage is TRBV27 and J usage is TRBJ2-1, with D possibly being TRBD2 (5 bases). Trimming shortened V by 5 bases and J by 6 bases, and 17 bases separated the two germline ends. The CDR3 sequence is 15 residues long. Per germline, CDR1 MNHEY and CDR2 SMNVEV (reference sequence). CDR3 residues: CASSLLVRVGNEQFF. Here the CDR3 DNA reads TGTGCCAGCAGTCTGCTAGTGAGGGTGGGCAATGAGCAGTTCTTC.